Included here is one T cell receptor beta chain sequence, with context. The antigen is not known. Construction of TCR beta libraries was performed using quantitative 5'-RACE with molecular barcodes. Via MiXCR, TCRdb re-called the 5' RACE reads, giving one row per CDR3 protein. The repertoire includes 300,000 to 350,000 distinct CDR3 sequences, 20% of them detected once, and 3.5% sits in the top ten. This specimen comes from a study of CD8 T cells in ankylosing spondylitis. Study findings and constraints: Disease-linked clones bore a CD8+ phenotype and were relatively rare in peripheral blood.

Sequencing used blood, either unsorted or a sorted T cell fraction (not recorded which). The source of this sequence is a female donor with ankylosing spondylitis or in good health (not recorded which).

Here the CDR3 DNA reads TGTGCCAGCAGACAAGGACTAGCGGGACGGGCCTCGCGAGAGACCCAGTACTTC. This codes for CASRQGLAGRASRETQYF. The rearrangement uses TRBV6-2 or TRBV6-3 and TRBJ2-5, with 12 bases fitting TRBD2. Losses at the gene ends were 6 bases for V and 4 bases for J; bases not matched to a gene: 15. Germline CDR1 and CDR2: MNHEY and SVGEGT. CDR3 length: 18 residues.